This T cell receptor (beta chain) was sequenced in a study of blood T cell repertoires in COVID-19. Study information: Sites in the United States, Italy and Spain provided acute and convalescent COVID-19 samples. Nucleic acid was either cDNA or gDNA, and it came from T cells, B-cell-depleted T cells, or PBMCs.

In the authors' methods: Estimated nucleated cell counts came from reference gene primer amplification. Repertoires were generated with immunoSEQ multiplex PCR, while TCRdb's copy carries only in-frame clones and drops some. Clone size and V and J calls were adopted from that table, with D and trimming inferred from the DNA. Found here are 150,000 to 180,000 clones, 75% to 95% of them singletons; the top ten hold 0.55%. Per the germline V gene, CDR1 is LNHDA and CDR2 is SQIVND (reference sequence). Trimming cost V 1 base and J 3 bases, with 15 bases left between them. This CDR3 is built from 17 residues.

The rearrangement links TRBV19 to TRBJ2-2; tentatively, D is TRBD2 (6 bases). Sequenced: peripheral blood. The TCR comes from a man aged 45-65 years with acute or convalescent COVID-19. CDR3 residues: CASSIAPPAGYTGELFF. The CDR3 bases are TGTGCCAGTAGTATAGCTCCCCCCGCGGGATACACCGGGGAGCTGTTTTTT.